The 2 T cell receptor beta chains presented below share a single source sample, sequenced in a study of T-cell reconstitution after alpha-beta-depleted transplantation in children. Unique molecular identifiers were incorporated during preparation of the TCRbeta library. TCRdb independently ran MiXCR on the PCR reads; one entry per CDR3 protein. The sample includes 360,000 or so distinct CDR3 sequences, around 21% of them seen just once. The material was PBMCs from the stem cell graft donor, obtained from the stem cell graft. These receptors originate from a human donor who donated a stem cell graft to a child with acute myeloid leukemia.

Note on this clonotype: The junction does not match germline at one end; this may be a read error. The chain has TRBV12-3 or TRBV12-4 and TRBJ1-1; no firm D call. The CDR3 is 12 residues long. The DNA of the CDR3 is TGTGCCAGCAGCGTACTGAATACTGAAGCTTTCTTT. It translates to CASSVLNTEAFF.

The chain uses TRBV11-3 and TRBJ2-1, with D perhaps matching TRBD2 (5 bases). Germline V lookup: CDR1 SGHNT, CDR2 YENEEA. V was cut by 1 base and J by 8 bases, with 9 bases left in between. CDR3 length equals 13 residues. The CDR3 DNA follows: TGTGCCAGCAGCTTAGCCGGGGATCATGAGCAGTTCTTC. It yields the protein CASSLAGDHEQFF.